This T cell receptor beta chain was retrieved from a study of monozygotic twins with inflammatory bowel disease. Reprocessing the 5' RACE reads, TCRdb reports a single entry for every CDR3 protein and omits DNA. The sample has around 400,000 distinct CDR3 sequences. Germline V gene lookup returns CDR1 SGHDN and CDR2 FVKESK. This CDR3 has 13 residues. The sample comprised blood. The chain employs TRBV14 and TRBJ2-6. The TCR originated in a human donor with ulcerative colitis or Crohn's disease, or a healthy co-twin of an affected twin (not recorded which). The CDR3 protein is CASSESGANVLTF.